The 31 T cell receptor beta chains given below trace back to one sample, sequenced in a study. TCRdb reprocessed the reads via MiXCR and lists one record per CDR3 protein. The table has some 860 distinct CDR3 sequences, 6.1% seen once. Sequencing used CD4+ T cells from synovial fluid. Source of these receptors: a human donor with rheumatoid arthritis.

This clonotype is classed as medium-sized (0.01 to 0.1%). The V and J genes are TRBV27 and TRBJ2-7, with 10 bases identical to TRBD2. Per the germline V gene, CDR1 is MNHEY and CDR2 is SMNVEV (reference sequence). CDR3 size: 13 residues. The junction had 3 bases not matched to a gene; V was cut back by 6 bases and J by 4 bases. CDR3 region: CASRPSGSYEQYF. The CDR3 nucleotides read TGTGCCAGCAGACCTAGCGGGAGTTACGAGCAGTACTTC.

This clonotype is medium-sized within its sample. The chain uses TRBV28 and TRBJ2-7; maybe TRBD1 (5 bases). The V end lost 1 base, the J end lost 2 bases, and 12 bases lay between the germline ends. CDR1 MDHEN and CDR2 SYDVKM come from the germline V gene. The CDR3 is 15 amino acids. CDR3 loop: CASSLSTVGAYEQYF. CDR3 bases: TGTGCCAGCAGTTTATCGACAGTCGGAGCCTACGAGCAGTACTTC.

In its sample, this clonotype ranks as medium-sized. The chain has TRBV19 and TRBJ1-1; maybe TRBD1 (6 bases). V dropped 2 bases and J dropped 1 base, with 17 bases sitting between them. CDR1 LNHDA and CDR2 SQIVND come from the germline V gene (reference sequence). The CDR3 is made up of 17 amino acids. The CDR3 DNA sequence: TGTGCCAGTAGTATACCCGCTTCCTGGACAGCGAACACTGAAGCTTTCTTT. It specifies CASSIPASWTANTEAFF.

By frequency in the sample, this clonotype is medium-sized. The chain couples TRBV7-2 to TRBJ2-1; 9 positions match TRBD1. V gave up 3 bases and J gave up 7 bases; unmatched junction bases: 10. The CDR3 is 16 amino acids. Per germline, CDR1 SGHTA and CDR2 FQGNSA. The CDR3 region is CASSFDGTGFRNEQFF. The CDR3 nucleotides are TGTGCCAGCAGCTTTGACGGGACAGGGTTTCGAAATGAGCAGTTCTTC.

This clonotype ranks as medium-sized. The chain joins TRBV7-3 to TRBJ2-1; 7 nucleotides align to TRBD2. There are 15 residues in the CDR3. CDR1 and CDR2 from the germline V gene are SGHTA and FQGTGA. V lost 2 bases and J lost 5; bases outside the gene matches: 6. CDR3 residues: CASSLSWAGDNEQFF. CDR3 nucleotide sequence: TGTGCCAGCAGCTTATCTTGGGCGGGGGACAATGAGCAGTTCTTC.

Turning to this clonotype: A read error is possible here, since a much larger clone lies one base away. V is TRBV12-3 or TRBV12-4 and J is TRBJ2-4, with D tentatively TRBD1 (5 bases). Trimming pared 10 bases from V and 3 bases from J, leaving 16 bases between. This CDR3 is built from 14 residues. CDR3 sequence reads: CANSLQGGKNIQYF. The CDR3 DNA reads as TGTGCCAACAGCCTCCAGGGCGGCAAAAACATTCAGTACTTC.

This clonotype is large within its sample. The V gene is TRBV5-6, the J gene TRBJ1-6, with 8 bases that match TRBD1. The CDR3 covers 15 residues. Germline assignment: CDR1 SGHDT and CDR2 YYEEEE. The V and J ends lost 1 base and 9 bases, in that order; junction bases with no gene match: 6. The CDR3 DNA reads TGTGCCAGCAGCTTGTTGGACAGGGACTCTTCACCCCTCCACTTT. It is translated as CASSLLDRDSSPLHF.

The chain has TRBV6-1 and TRBJ1-1, with D uncertain. Trimming cost V 10 bases and J 1 base, with 10 bases left between them. CDR3 length: 12 amino acids. CDR1 is MNHNS, CDR2 SASEGT, per germline. CDR3 bases: TGTGCCACCCAAGGGAGGAACACTGAAGCTTTCTTT. The encoded protein is CATQGRNTEAFF.

By share, this clonotype ranks as large. The V gene is TRBV18, the J gene TRBJ2-5; no reliable D call. Per the germline V gene, CDR1 is KGHSH and CDR2 is LQKENI. The CDR3 has 12 amino acids. V lost 8 bases and J 2 bases, leaving 9 bases between the germline ends. CDR3 coding DNA: TGTGCCAGCGCTCAAAATCAAGAGACCCAGTACTTC. It yields the protein CASAQNQETQYF. Looking up the rest from reference TRBV18 and TRBJ2-5 gives the full variable domain: NAGVMQNPRHLVRRRGQEARLRCSPMKGHSHVYWYRQLPEEGLKFMVYLQKENIIDESGMPKERFSAEFPKEGPSILRIQQVVRGDSAAYFCASAQNQETQYFGPGTRLLVL.

This clonotype qualifies as medium-sized. The chain employs TRBV6-1 and TRBJ2-7, with TRBD2 matching 9 bases. The CDR3 has 14 amino acids. Germline-derived CDR1 and CDR2 are MNHNS and SASEGT. After removal of 4 bases from V and 6 bases from J, the junction contained 7 bases not matched to a gene. The CDR3 DNA reads as TGTGCCAGCAGTGGGGCTAGCGGGATGCGCGAGCAGTACTTC. This encodes CASSGASGMREQYF.

This clonotype was seen more than once but under ten times. This chain uses TRBV30 with TRBJ1-2; 8 bases line up with TRBD1. Germline V CDR1 and CDR2: GTSNPN, SVGIG (reference sequence). V shed 4 bases, J shed 6 bases, and the junction held 13 bases outside the gene matches. The CDR3 covers 15 residues. The CDR3 is CAWMGKRDRKDGYTF. As DNA, the CDR3 is TGTGCCTGGATGGGGAAAAGGGACAGGAAGGATGGCTACACCTTC.

By share of the sample, this clonotype is large (0.1 to 1%). In nucleotides, the CDR3 is TGTGCCAGCAGTCACCCCTTTAGCGGGAGCCTCCGGGAGACCCAGTACTTC. It translates to CASSHPFSGSLRETQYF. V and J are TRBV6-6 and TRBJ2-5, with 9 nucleotides matching TRBD2. The CDR3 covers 17 residues. With V trimmed by 5 bases and J by 5 bases, 15 bases remained unmatched. Germline V gene lookup returns CDR1 MNHNY and CDR2 SVGAGI (reference sequence).

This clonotype is medium-sized. This chain links TRBV18 with TRBJ2-5; TRBD1 aligns across 7 bases. The CDR3 loop spans 15 amino acids. Germline V lookup: CDR1 KGHSH, CDR2 LQKENI. Germline trimming cut 3 bases from V and 2 bases from J; bases unmatched to any gene: 6. The CDR3 reads CASSPETGWQETQYF. The CDR3 nucleotides read TGTGCCAGCTCACCGGAGACAGGGTGGCAAGAGACCCAGTACTTC.

By frequency in the sample, this clonotype is medium-sized (0.01 to 0.1%). The chain carries TRBV28 and TRBJ2-7; tentative D call: TRBD1 (6 bases). V lost 5 bases and J lost 3, with 14 bases in between. The germline V gene has CDR1 MDHEN and CDR2 SYDVKM. The CDR3 totals 14 residues. As DNA, the CDR3 is TGTGCCAGCAGTCGGGACACCCGAAACTACGAGCAGTACTTC. Its protein product is CASSRDTRNYEQYF.

By share, this clonotype counts as medium-sized. The V gene is TRBV19, the J gene TRBJ2-1, with D perhaps given as TRBD1 or TRBD2 (5 bases each). V lost 5 bases and J 4 bases, leaving 9 bases between the germline ends. The CDR3 length is 13 residues. Germline lookup yields CDR1 LNHDA and CDR2 SQIVND (reference sequence). The CDR3, as DNA: TGTGCCAGTAGTGTCGAGGGGTACAATGAGCAGTTCTTC. Translation: CASSVEGYNEQFF.

This clonotype qualifies as medium-sized. The chain recombines TRBV2 with TRBJ2-1, with 9 nucleotides matching TRBD2. V lost 7 bases and J lost 8; bases outside the gene matches: 12. Germline CDR1 is SNHLY and CDR2 is FYNNEI. This CDR3 has 15 residues. CDR3 nucleotides: TGTGCCAGCAAAGGGCTAGCGGGGTGGGTCGATGAGCAGTTCTTC. Its translation is CASKGLAGWVDEQFF.

This clonotype is categorized as large. The gene calls are TRBV20-1 and TRBJ2-7; D ambiguous. V was pared by 3 bases and J by 5 bases, with 17 bases between. The CDR3 is made up of 14 amino acids. Germline CDR1 is DFQATT and CDR2 is SNEGSKA (reference sequence). CDR3 in amino acids: CSARWAKAVDEQYF. CDR3 DNA: TGCAGTGCTAGGTGGGCTAAGGCTGTGGACGAGCAGTACTTC.

This clonotype is classed as medium-sized. The rearrangement links TRBV2 to TRBJ2-3; the match to TRBD1 covers 11 bases. The V gene's germline CDR1 is SNHLY and CDR2 FYNNEI. The V and J ends lost 0 bases and 5 bases, in that order; junction bases with no gene match: 4. This CDR3 has 16 amino acids. The CDR3 reads CASSEAGQGAKDTQYF. CDR3 sequence (DNA): TGTGCCAGCAGTGAAGCTGGACAGGGGGCGAAAGATACGCAGTATTTT. Full variable domain (outside the CDR3, taken from reference TRBV2 and TRBJ2-3): EPEVTQTPSHQVTQMGQEVILRCVPISNHLYFYWYRQILGQKVEFLVSFYNNEISEKSEIFDDQFSVERPDGSNFTLKIRSTKLEDSAMYFCASSEAGQGAKDTQYFGPGTRLTVL.

Comments on this clonotype: A much larger clonotype is one base distant, so this may be a read error. V gene TRBV12-3 or TRBV12-4 combines with J gene TRBJ2-3, with D perhaps matching TRBD1 (5 bases). The CDR3 totals 13 residues. The CDR3 nucleotides read TGTGCCAGCAGTTTAGCGCCGAAACAGGCATCGTGTTTT. The encoded protein is CASSLAPKQASCF.

By share, this clonotype ranks as large (0.1 to 1%). The chain carries TRBV7-2 and TRBJ2-5; maybe TRBD1 (6 bases). V dropped 3 bases and J dropped 4 bases, with 9 bases sitting between them. Germline V gene lookup returns CDR1 SGHTA and CDR2 FQGNSA. The CDR3 spans 13 residues. This chain's CDR3 is CASSFQGLETQYF. In DNA form, the CDR3 reads TGTGCCAGCAGCTTTCAGGGGCTAGAGACCCAGTACTTC.

This clonotype rates as medium-sized (0.01 to 0.1%). This sequence joins TRBV11-3 and TRBJ1-1; D is undetermined. Germline CDR1 and CDR2: SGHNT and YENEEA. The CDR3 totals 14 residues. Trimming cost V 3 bases and J 0 bases, with 8 bases left between them. The CDR3, as DNA: TGTGCCAGCAGCTTGAGAGGGTTGAACACTGAAGCTTTCTTT. Its protein product is CASSLRGLNTEAFF.

In its sample, this clonotype is medium-sized. The V gene is TRBV20-1, the J gene TRBJ2-1, with no clear D. Germline CDR1 DFQATT, CDR2 SNEGSKA (reference sequence). Trimming cost V 3 bases and J 1 base, with 16 bases left between them. The CDR3 runs to 16 residues. CDR3 residues: CSASRSPRKSYNEQFF. The CDR3, as DNA: TGCAGTGCTAGTCGGTCTCCTCGAAAATCCTACAATGAGCAGTTCTTC.

There are a few counts of this clonotype. The chain uses TRBV5-4 and TRBJ2-5; possible D gene TRBD1, 6 bases. This CDR3 spans 15 amino acids. Germline assignment: CDR1 SGHNT and CDR2 YYREEE (reference sequence). Trimming removed 4 bases from V and 0 bases from J, with 13 bases in between. As DNA, the CDR3 is TGTGCCAGCAGCCCGGACAGCCAGTACCAAGAGACCCAGTACTTC. As protein: CASSPDSQYQETQYF.

Sample share makes this clonotype medium-sized (0.01 to 0.1%). This chain links TRBV20-1 with TRBJ2-5; 9 bases are shared with TRBD1. V shed 6 bases and J 5 bases; nucleotides not matched to a gene: 7. CDR1 is DFQATT and CDR2 is SNEGSKA in the germline V gene (reference sequence). The CDR3 contains 13 residues. CDR3 loop: CSARTGAMETQYF. The CDR3 nucleotides read TGCAGTGCGCGGACAGGGGCGATGGAGACCCAGTACTTC.

Sample share makes this clonotype medium-sized. V gene TRBV6-6 combines with J gene TRBJ2-1; 9 nucleotides match TRBD1. Per germline, CDR1 MNHNY and CDR2 SVGAGI (reference sequence). The CDR3 contains 14 residues. The V segment lost 4 bases and the J segment 10 bases; nucleotides outside the gene matches: 8. In nucleotides, the CDR3 is TGTGCCAGCAGTTCCCCGGACAGGGGATCCGAGCAGTTCTTC. This codes for CASSSPDRGSEQFF.

Relative to its sample, this clonotype is large. This rearrangement joins TRBV7-2 to TRBJ2-1, with 10 bases lining up with TRBD2. The CDR3 has 14 amino acids. Germline assignment: CDR1 SGHTA and CDR2 FQGNSA. Unmatched junction bases numbered 9, after V lost 5 bases and J lost 11 bases. DNA of the CDR3: TGTGCCAGCAGCGCACTGCTAGCGGGAGCGAAGCAGTTCTTC. Its protein product is CASSALLAGAKQFF.

By its share, this clonotype is medium-sized. For the CDR3, the DNA is TGTGCCATCAGTGAGTCCGACAGCGCGGGCCTCCACTTT. It codes for CAISESDSAGLHF. This chain joins TRBV10-3 and TRBJ1-6, with D perhaps matching TRBD1 (5 bases). The CDR3 totals 13 residues. V gave up 0 bases and J gave up 15 bases, with 12 bases separating them. In germline, CDR1 is ENHRY, CDR2 SYGVKD.

This clonotype rates as medium-sized. The CDR3 protein is CASSHAQGPIGTEAFF. The CDR3 coding sequence is TGTGCCAGCAGCCACGCCCAGGGGCCCATAGGCACTGAAGCTTTCTTT. The V and J genes are TRBV11-2 and TRBJ1-1; D perhaps matches TRBD1 (6 bases). The CDR3 runs to 16 residues. Trimming removed 5 bases at V and 4 bases at J, with 20 bases between. From germline, CDR1 is SGHAT and CDR2 FQNNGV.

By proportion, this clonotype is medium-sized. This chain connects TRBV28 to TRBJ2-3; 10 bases align to TRBD2. This CDR3 spans 17 amino acids. J lost 1 base, V lost 4 bases, and 8 bases had no gene match. Germline V CDR1 and CDR2: MDHEN, SYDVKM. Here the CDR3 reads CASSSPPLAGGTDTQYF. Written as DNA, the CDR3 is TGTGCCAGCAGTTCCCCTCCCCTAGCGGGAGGCACAGATACGCAGTATTTT.

This clonotype has just a few counts. CDR3 bases: TGTGCCTGGAGTGGGCCCCCGACAGAGACCCAGTACTTC. This encodes CAWSGPPTETQYF. This chain uses TRBV30 with TRBJ2-5, with D uncertain. The CDR3 extends over 13 amino acids. V was clipped by 1 base and J by 4 bases, with 10 bases between them. The germline V gene has CDR1 GTSNPN and CDR2 SVGIG (reference sequence). The full variable domain, its missing parts supplied by reference TRBV30 and TRBJ2-5, is SQTIHQWPATLVQPVGSPLSLECTVEGTSNPNLYWYRQAAGRGLQLLFYSVGIGQISSEVPQNLSASRPQDRQFILSSKKLLLSDSGFYLCAWSGPPTETQYFGPGTRLLVL.

This clonotype counts as large (0.1 to 1%). The rearrangement uses TRBV2 and TRBJ1-1; D unclear. Germline V gives CDR1 SNHLY, CDR2 FYNNEI. The CDR3 length is 15 residues. V was cut by 6 bases and J by 1 base, with 15 bases left in between. The CDR3 DNA is TGTGCCAGCAGGGCTATATCACAGAAGAACACTGAAGCTTTCTTT. This translates into CASRAISQKNTEAFF.